What follows describes a single TCR beta chain. The data were taken from a study of OX40 agonist ivuxolimab in advanced cancers. TCRdb's table, derived via immunoSEQ multiplex PCR, lists solely in-frame clones and lacks some. The sample has about 38,000 clones, over 60% seen once; the top ten hold roughly an eighth. CDR1 is SEHNR, CDR2 FQNEAQ, per germline (reference sequence). The V and J ends lost 9 bases and 3 bases respectively, with 11 bases between them. The CDR3 extends over 12 amino acids. V and J are TRBV7-9 and TRBJ2-5; D uncertain. This sequence was found in an adult with an advanced solid tumor such as melanoma, head and neck, liver or kidney cancer. Specimen: CD4+ or CD8+ T cells sorted from blood, collected in a trial of the OX40 agonist ivuxolimab. CDR3 DNA sequence: TGTGCCAGTGCCGGCAGAGAAGAGACCCAGTACTTC. Amino acids: CASAGREETQYF.